These 31 T cell receptor beta chains share one sample of origin, sequenced in a study of technical replicates of blood from a handful of donors. Generated by immunoSEQ multiplex PCR, the TCRdb table keeps only in-frame clones and is missing some. The sample contains 75,000 to 100,000 clones, less than 95% of which appear only once. The sequenced material came from T cells isolated from PBMCs. These receptors all come from a human donor in good health.

The chain combines TRBV6-5 with TRBJ1-1; D uncertain. Germline assignment: CDR1 MNHEY and CDR2 SVGAGI. The V and J ends lost 2 bases and 6 bases respectively, with 7 bases between them. The CDR3 totals 12 residues. Here the CDR3 reads CASSYRASEAFF. The CDR3 region has the DNA TGTGCCAGCAGTTACAGAGCATCTGAAGCTTTCTTT.

The chain recombines TRBV27 with TRBJ2-5; the match to TRBD2 covers 7 bases. J lost 2 bases, V lost 5 bases, and 11 bases had no gene match. The V gene's germline CDR1 is MNHEY and CDR2 SMNVEV (reference sequence). The CDR3 sequence is 16 residues long. Here the CDR3 reads CASSIISGTIQETQYF. The CDR3 nucleotides read TGTGCCAGCAGTATAATCTCCGGGACTATTCAAGAGACCCAGTACTTC.

The genes are TRBV4-3 and TRBJ1-1, with unresolved D. This CDR3 is 13 amino acids long. Looked up from germline, CDR1 is LGHNA and CDR2 is YSLEER. V lost 8 bases and J lost 3, with 13 bases in between. CDR3 sequence reads: CASGTYRDTEAFF. In nucleotides, the CDR3 is TGCGCCAGCGGTACCTACCGAGACACTGAAGCTTTCTTT.

The chain combines TRBV7-9 with TRBJ2-1, with TRBD1 matching 9 bases. The J segment lost 2 bases and the V segment lost 5 bases, leaving 1 base of the junction unmatched. This CDR3 is built from 14 residues. Germline V CDR1 and CDR2: SEHNR, FQNEAQ (reference sequence). The CDR3 region is CASSRTGAYNEQFF. CDR3 coding DNA: TGTGCCAGCAGCCGGACAGGGGCCTACAATGAGCAGTTCTTC.

Concerning this clone: Relative to the germline gene, one junction end is altered; a read error may explain this. This chain connects TRBV29-1 to TRBJ2-7, with TRBD1 identical over 7 bases. CDR3 size: 15 residues. Germline V CDR1 and CDR2: SQVTM, ANQGSEA. The CDR3 loop is CSVEDRDSPTYEQYF. The CDR3 region has the DNA TGCAGCGTGGAAGACCGGGACAGTCCCACCTACGAGCAGTACTTC.

The CDR3, as DNA: TGTGCCAGCAGTATCCTATCCGGGTATCAGCCCCAGCATTTT. This translates into CASSILSGYQPQHF. The chain joins TRBV27 to TRBJ1-5; D is undetermined. V lost 5 bases and J lost 5, with 13 bases in between. This CDR3 has 14 residues. Germline CDR1 reads MNHEY; CDR2 reads SMNVEV (reference sequence).

The chain links TRBV10-3 to TRBJ2-5; maybe TRBD2 (5 bases). CDR3 length: 16 amino acids. V lost 6 bases, J lost 5 bases, and 22 bases lay in between. CDR1 ENHRY and CDR2 SYGVKD come from the germline V gene. CDR3 protein: CAISRGSSENEETQYF. CDR3 bases: TGTGCCATCAGCCGAGGGAGTAGCGAGAATGAGGAGACCCAGTACTTC.

The chain links TRBV7-3 to TRBJ1-1; no clear D. The germline V gene has CDR1 SGHTA and CDR2 FQGTGA. The CDR3 runs to 14 residues. V lost 5 bases, J lost 1 base, and 11 bases lay in between. DNA for the CDR3: TGTGCCAGCAGCCCCGGGTCAGAGAACACTGAAGCTTTCTTT. Encoded protein: CASSPGSENTEAFF. Drawing the rest from reference TRBV7-3 and TRBJ1-1, the complete variable domain is GAGVSQTPSNKVTEKGKYVELRCDPISGHTALYWYRQSLGQGPEFLIYFQGTGAADDSGLPNDRFFAVRPEGSVSTLKIQRTERGDSAVYLCASSPGSENTEAFFGQGTRLTVV.

This chain uses TRBV7-9 with TRBJ1-2; possibly TRBD1 for D (6 bases). The length of the CDR3 is 12 residues. Per the germline V gene, CDR1 is SEHNR and CDR2 is FQNEAQ (reference sequence). V was shortened by 5 bases and J by 6 bases, with 10 bases between the two germline ends. As DNA, the CDR3 is TGTGCCAGCAGCCTACAGGGTGATGGCTACACCTTC. This gives the protein CASSLQGDGYTF.

The J gene is TRBJ2-1, the V gene TRBV29-1; 7 nucleotides line up with TRBD1. Germline CDR1 is SQVTM and CDR2 is ANQGSEA. CDR3 length: 13 amino acids. V lost 8 bases and J lost 7; bases outside the gene matches: 11. The CDR3 nucleotides are TGCAGCAAATATACAGGGGAGAAGAATGAGCAGTTCTTC. This sequence encodes CSKYTGEKNEQFF.

The J gene is TRBJ2-5, the V gene TRBV7-8; 7 bases are shared with TRBD1. Germline-derived CDR1 and CDR2 are SGHVS and FQNEAQ. V shed 4 bases and J 4 bases; nucleotides not matched to a gene: 3. The CDR3 totals 13 residues. The CDR3 nucleotides are TGTGCCAGCAGCTCGACAGGGCGAGAGACCCAGTACTTC. Translating it yields CASSSTGRETQYF.

The chain employs TRBV11-3 and TRBJ2-3; D not certain. CDR1 and CDR2 from the germline V gene are SGHNT and YENEEA. This CDR3 spans 18 amino acids. Trimming took off 0 bases at V and 1 base at J, with 17 bases between the two ends. In DNA form, the CDR3 reads TGTGCCAGCAGCTTAGATGGGCAGCCCCTCCTGGGCACAGATACGCAGTATTTT. Encoded protein: CASSLDGQPLLGTDTQYF.

The genes are TRBV29-1 and TRBJ2-2; TRBD2 agrees at 16 bases. J gave up 3 bases and V 6 bases, and 4 bases lay outside the gene matches. The germline V gene has CDR1 SQVTM and CDR2 ANQGSEA. CDR3 length: 16 amino acids. The CDR3 protein is CSVGLAGGVDTGELFF. In DNA form, the CDR3 reads TGCAGCGTGGGACTAGCGGGAGGGGTGGACACCGGGGAGCTGTTTTTT.

The genes are TRBV5-4 and TRBJ2-5; TRBD2 matches at 9 bases. The CDR3 runs to 14 residues. The V segment lost 4 bases and the J segment 4 bases; nucleotides outside the gene matches: 5. Germline V gene data show CDR1 as SGHNT and CDR2 as YYREEE (reference sequence). DNA of the CDR3: TGTGCCAGCAGCCTAGCGGGGCAGGGAGAGACCCAGTACTTC. Its translation is CASSLAGQGETQYF.

The chain combines TRBV11-2 with TRBJ2-1; 8 bases match TRBD2. CDR3 length: 13 residues. CDR1 SGHAT and CDR2 FQNNGV come from the germline V gene. The trim removed 5 bases at V and 15 bases at J, leaving 12 bases unmatched. This chain's CDR3 is CASSPGLVRPPFF. Here the CDR3 DNA reads TGTGCCAGCAGCCCGGGACTAGTAAGACCCCCGTTCTTC. Together with reference TRBV11-2 and TRBJ2-1, the CDR3 gives the full variable domain: EAGVAQSPRYKIIEKRQSVAFWCNPISGHATLYWYQQILGQGPKLLIQFQNNGVVDDSQLPKDRFSAERLKGVDSTLKIQPAKLEDSAVYLCASSPGLVRPPFFGPGTRLTVL.

This chain uses TRBV25-1 with TRBJ1-1; TRBD1 might be the D (6 bases). The CDR3 covers 13 residues. Germline loops: CDR1 MGHDK, CDR2 SYGVNS. The V end lost 4 bases, the J end lost 3 bases, and 9 bases lay between the germline ends. CDR3 DNA: TGTGCCAGCAGTGGTGGGACATACACTGAAGCTTTCTTT. Translating it yields CASSGGTYTEAFF.

This clone was recorded once. The rearrangement uses TRBV9 and TRBJ2-3; no definite D call. Germline V gene sequence: CDR1 SGDLS, CDR2 YYNGEE. The V and J ends lost 4 bases and 1 base respectively, with 10 bases between them. The CDR3 is 14 amino acids. The CDR3 nucleotides read TGTGCCAGCAGCCCCCCCTCCCGCACAGATACGCAGTATTTT. It yields the protein CASSPPSRTDTQYF.

This sequence joins TRBV7-9 and TRBJ1-1; D perhaps matches TRBD1 (5 bases). Per germline, CDR1 SEHNR and CDR2 FQNEAQ (reference sequence). V lost 7 bases to trimming and J lost 0 bases, with 9 bases between them. The CDR3 extends over 13 amino acids. The CDR3, as DNA: TGTGCCAGCAACAGGATCATGAACACTGAAGCTTTCTTT. Its translation: CASNRIMNTEAFF.

DNA of the CDR3: TGTGCCAGCAGCTCTGGGACGGGACTTGAAGCTTTCTTT. It translates to CASSSGTGLEAFF. The rearrangement uses TRBV6-5 and TRBJ1-1, with TRBD1 as a possible D gene (5 bases). Trimming pared 6 bases from V and 7 bases from J, leaving 15 bases between. CDR3 length equals 13 residues. Germline CDR1 reads MNHEY; CDR2 reads SVGAGI.

The V call is TRBV6-6, the J call TRBJ1-2, with D possibly being TRBD1 (6 bases). V lost 6 bases, J lost 8 bases, and 16 bases lay in between. This CDR3 has 13 amino acids. Per the germline V gene, CDR1 is MNHNY and CDR2 is SVGAGI (reference sequence). Here the CDR3 DNA reads TGTGCCAGCAGGGCCGTACAGGGAGAAGGCTACACCTTC. Translated, it gives CASRAVQGEGYTF.

The chain employs TRBV7-3 and TRBJ2-6; no definite D call. Germline CDR1 is SGHTA and CDR2 is FQGTGA. The CDR3 has 15 residues. V lost 2 bases and J lost 0, with 5 bases in between. The CDR3 DNA reads as TGTGCCAGCAGCTTATACATCTCTGGGGCCAACGTCCTGACTTTC. The encoded protein is CASSLYISGANVLTF.

This chain uses TRBV19 with TRBJ1-2, with D possibly TRBD1 on 6 matching bases. The germline V gene has CDR1 LNHDA and CDR2 SQIVND (reference sequence). Trimming removed 4 bases from V and 2 bases from J, with 11 bases in between. This CDR3 comprises 14 residues. Here the CDR3 reads CASSTQGYNYGYTF. The CDR3, as DNA: TGTGCCAGTAGTACACAGGGTTACAACTATGGCTACACCTTC.

This chain links TRBV2 with TRBJ2-1; TRBD2 matches at 7 bases. Germline values: CDR1 SNHLY, CDR2 FYNNEI. With V trimmed by 4 bases and J by 7 bases, 1 base remained unmatched. This CDR3 contains 12 residues. The DNA for the CDR3 is TGTGCCAGCAGTGTGGGGGGGAATGAGCAGTTCTTC. Its protein is CASSVGGNEQFF.

The chain carries TRBV7-6 and TRBJ1-2; D may be TRBD1 (5 bases). Germline assignment: CDR1 SGHVS and CDR2 FNYEAQ. The CDR3 is made up of 15 amino acids. V lost 5 bases and J lost 2, with 15 bases in between. The CDR3: CASSLLIGGNYGYTF. CDR3 in DNA: TGTGCCAGCAGCCTCCTTATCGGGGGGAACTATGGCTACACCTTC.

This chain connects TRBV5-5 to TRBJ2-7, with a tentative D call TRBD2 (5 bases). Germline V gene lookup returns CDR1 SGHKS and CDR2 YYEKEE (reference sequence). The CDR3 extends over 12 amino acids. V lost 4 bases and J lost 6, with 11 bases in between. This chain's CDR3 is CASSARRGEQYF. In nucleotides, the CDR3 is TGTGCCAGCAGCGCCCGTCGGGGCGAGCAGTACTTC.

This chain joins TRBV5-6 and TRBJ2-1; the match to TRBD2 covers 15 bases. Per germline, CDR1 SGHDT and CDR2 YYEEEE. With V trimmed by 4 bases and J by 10 bases, 6 bases remained unmatched. The CDR3 is 15 residues long. CDR3 in amino acids: CASSIGLAGGKEQFF. CDR3 DNA: TGTGCCAGCAGCATAGGACTAGCGGGAGGGAAAGAGCAGTTCTTC. Complete variable domain (other parts from reference TRBV5-6 and TRBJ2-1): DAGVTQSPTHLIKTRGQQVTLRCSPKSGHDTVSWYQQALGQGPQFIFQYYEEEERQRGNFPDRFSGHQFPNYSSELNVNALLLGDSALYLCASSIGLAGGKEQFFGPGTRLTVL.

This chain joins TRBV6-1 and TRBJ1-3; D is possibly TRBD1 (5 bases). The CDR3 contains 17 residues. In germline, CDR1 is MNHNS, CDR2 SASEGT. The V end lost 4 bases, the J end lost 0 bases, and 16 bases lay between the germline ends. As DNA, the CDR3 is TGTGCCAGCAGTGTTAGAAGGGACTTCCTCTCTGGAAACACCATATATTTT. It codes for CASSVRRDFLSGNTIYF.

This chain connects TRBV27 to TRBJ2-1; tentatively, D is TRBD1 (6 bases). This CDR3 region has 14 residues. The V end was cut by 5 bases, the J end by 3 bases, with 11 bases between. Germline lookup yields CDR1 MNHEY and CDR2 SMNVEV (reference sequence). The CDR3 nucleotides read TGTGCCAGCAGTCTACTACAGGGCTACAATGAGCAGTTCTTC. It codes for CASSLLQGYNEQFF.

This chain uses TRBV4-3 with TRBJ2-1; D might be TRBD2 (6 bases). CDR1 LGHNA and CDR2 YSLEER come from the germline V gene. This CDR3 has 13 amino acids. Trimming shortened V by 0 bases and J by 12 bases, and 12 bases separated the two germline ends. The CDR3 reads CASSQDEGLGQFF. Here the CDR3 DNA reads TGCGCCAGCAGCCAAGATGAGGGACTTGGGCAGTTCTTC.

This clone was seen only once. The CDR3 sequence: CASSTGFNAGELFF. The CDR3 region has the DNA TGTGCCAGCAGTACAGGGTTCAACGCCGGGGAGCTGTTTTTT. This sequence joins TRBV6-5 and TRBJ2-2; TRBD1 might be the D (6 bases). CDR1 is MNHEY and CDR2 is SVGAGI in the germline V gene. The germline V and J ends were trimmed by 5 bases and 6 bases, with 13 bases remaining between them. The CDR3 sequence is 14 residues long.

The V call is TRBV25-1, the J call TRBJ2-5; 12 bases agree with TRBD2. After removal of 4 bases from V and 3 bases from J, the junction contained 3 bases not matched to a gene. CDR1 and CDR2 from the germline V gene are MGHDK and SYGVNS. The CDR3 totals 15 residues. In nucleotides, the CDR3 is TGTGCCAGCAGTGCACGACTAGCGGGAGAAGAGACCCAGTACTTC. Amino acid sequence: CASSARLAGEETQYF.